Following are 31 T cell receptor beta chains from one sample sequenced in a study of T-cell memory formation after mild COVID-19. TCRdb fed the 5' RACE reads into MiXCR, producing one record per CDR3 protein. The sample yields 5,500 or so distinct CDR3 sequences, around 20% seen once. The specimen was PBMCs or a T cell subset sorted from them (not recorded which). The receptors come from an adult woman who had mild COVID-19 (a few samples of this study predate the infection). Cell type and time point are not known.

This clonotype was detected ten times or more. The chain is built from TRBV4-1 and TRBJ1-4, with TRBD1 matching over 8 bases. The germline CDR1 and CDR2 sequences are MGHRA and YSYEKL. The CDR3 sequence is 15 residues long. V shed 5 bases, J shed 6 bases, and the junction held 8 bases outside the gene matches. DNA of the CDR3: TGCGCCAGCAGCGTAGGACAGGGAGGGGATGAAAAACTGTTTTTT. Translating gives CASSVGQGGDEKLFF.

This clonotype was counted ten times or more. The J gene is TRBJ1-4, the V gene TRBV18; 9 bases are a match to TRBD1. The CDR3 totals 14 residues. Germline V CDR1 and CDR2: KGHSH, LQKENI. Trimming at V came to 3 bases and at J to 7 bases, leaving 3 bases not matched to a gene. CDR3 amino acids: CASSPNRGPEKLFF. CDR3 bases: TGTGCCAGCTCACCGAACAGGGGGCCTGAAAAACTGTTTTTT.

In this sample, this clonotype turned up many times. This chain's CDR3 is CATRGGGPGTEAFF. CDR3 in DNA: TGTGCCACCAGAGGGGGCGGGCCGGGCACTGAAGCTTTCTTT. The genes are TRBV24-1 and TRBJ1-1, with 7 bases aligning to TRBD1. The length of the CDR3 is 14 residues. Germline assignment: CDR1 KGHDR and CDR2 SFDVKD. Trimming removed 7 bases from V and 4 bases from J; junction bases left unmatched: 8.

This clonotype came up many times. The chain links TRBV30 to TRBJ2-7, with no clear D. Germline V gene data show CDR1 as GTSNPN and CDR2 as SVGIG (reference sequence). V was pared by 1 base and J by 2 bases, with 15 bases between. The CDR3 has 15 amino acids. The CDR3 reads CAWSAVWVNTYEQYF. The CDR3 DNA sequence: TGTGCCTGGAGTGCTGTATGGGTGAATACCTACGAGCAGTACTTC.

This clonotype has a single count. This chain links TRBV19 with TRBJ2-5; D might be TRBD1 or TRBD2, each matching 5 bases. This CDR3 contains 14 residues. V lost 6 bases and J lost 0, with 11 bases in between. Germline loops: CDR1 LNHDA, CDR2 SQIVND (reference sequence). CDR3 amino acids: CASSWGSYQETQYF. The CDR3 DNA follows: TGTGCCAGTAGCTGGGGGTCGTACCAAGAGACCCAGTACTTC.

V usage is TRBV5-1 and J usage is TRBJ2-1, with a weak D call TRBD2 (6 bases). Germline V lookup: CDR1 SGHRS, CDR2 YFSETQ. The CDR3 runs to 15 residues. The ends were cut back, 1 base at V and 0 bases at J, with 8 bases in the middle. The CDR3 protein is CASSLHGGSYNEQFF. Here the CDR3 DNA reads TGCGCCAGCAGCTTGCACGGGGGCTCCTACAATGAGCAGTTCTTC.

This clonotype is labeled medium-sized. The chain uses TRBV27 and TRBJ2-7; D possibly corresponds to TRBD2 (6 bases). The CDR3 is made up of 15 amino acids. V lost 5 bases and J 6 bases, leaving 20 bases between the germline ends. The germline V gene has CDR1 MNHEY and CDR2 SMNVEV (reference sequence). The CDR3 bases are TGTGCCAGCAGTCTCGGGACTCCTCACGTTGGCGAGCAGTACTTC. It specifies CASSLGTPHVGEQYF.

Ten or more counts support this clonotype. The chain carries TRBV25-1 and TRBJ2-7; D not resolved. This CDR3 has 12 amino acids. The germline V gene has CDR1 MGHDK and CDR2 SYGVNS. V lost 3 bases and J 9 bases, leaving 12 bases between the germline ends. In nucleotides, the CDR3 is TGTGCCAGCAGTGACATCCATGCCGGGCAGTACTTC. Translating it yields CASSDIHAGQYF.

This clonotype was seen many times. The J gene is TRBJ1-6, the V gene TRBV12-3 or TRBV12-4; D is undetermined. The length of the CDR3 is 15 residues. The V and J ends lost 8 bases and 7 bases respectively, with 18 bases between them. The chain's CDR3 is CASLHSPVGNSPLHF. The CDR3 DNA is TGTGCCAGCCTCCACTCCCCGGTTGGGAATTCACCCCTCCACTTT.

The V call is TRBV5-1, the J call TRBJ2-3; D gene ambiguous. Looked up from germline, CDR1 is SGHRS and CDR2 is YFSETQ. With 2 bases removed from V and 6 bases from J, the gap between germline ends came to 4 bases. The CDR3 contains 11 residues. CDR3 DNA sequence: TGCGCCAGCAGCTTTCGTGATACGCAGTATTTT. The encoded protein is CASSFRDTQYF.

The V and J genes are TRBV6-5 and TRBJ2-3; 7 nucleotides match TRBD2. The CDR3 has 14 amino acids. V dropped 6 bases and J dropped 4; count of bases not matched to a gene: 7. Germline CDR1 MNHEY, CDR2 SVGAGI. CDR3 bases: TGTGCCAGCAGGTCTTTCGGGGGGTCAGATACGCAGTATTTT. Protein: CASRSFGGSDTQYF.

The sample holds many counts of this clonotype. The rearrangement uses TRBV7-9 and TRBJ1-1; 7 positions agree with TRBD1. Germline V gene lookup returns CDR1 SEHNR and CDR2 FQNEAQ (reference sequence). After removal of 4 bases from V and 6 bases from J, the junction contained 17 bases not matched to a gene. The CDR3 runs 17 residues. CDR3 sequence reads: CASSSPSLTGSISEAFF. Here the CDR3 DNA reads TGTGCCAGCAGCTCACCCTCTTTGACAGGGAGTATCTCTGAAGCTTTCTTT.

This clonotype was counted ten times or more. CDR3 residues: CASSEAFFNYEQYF. CDR3 bases: TGTGCCAGCAGTGAAGCGTTCTTTAACTACGAGCAGTACTTC. The chain is built from TRBV2 and TRBJ2-7, with no clear D. The V end lost 0 bases, the J end lost 3 bases, and 9 bases lay between the germline ends. Germline-derived CDR1 and CDR2 are SNHLY and FYNNEI. The CDR3 length is 14 residues.

Judged by abundance, this clonotype is medium-sized (0.01 to 0.1%). The chain is built from TRBV5-5 and TRBJ1-5, with no clear D. Trimming cost V 4 bases and J 0 bases, with 8 bases left between them. The V gene's germline CDR1 is SGHKS and CDR2 YYEKEE (reference sequence). The CDR3 runs 14 residues. The CDR3: CASSMGYSNQPQHF. CDR3 nucleotide sequence: TGTGCCAGCAGCATGGGCTATAGCAATCAGCCCCAGCATTTT.

This clonotype is categorized as medium-sized. This sequence joins TRBV2 and TRBJ1-1; TRBD1 agrees at 8 bases. The CDR3 covers 12 residues. The germline CDR1 and CDR2 sequences are SNHLY and FYNNEI. J lost 5 bases, V lost 11 bases, and 7 bases had no gene match. CDR3 sequence (DNA): TGTGCCGCGAGGACAGGGAAGACTGAAGCTTTCTTT. Amino acids: CAARTGKTEAFF.

This clonotype was counted at least ten times. This chain links TRBV6-6 with TRBJ1-1; 10 bases agree with TRBD1. This CDR3 region has 13 residues. The ends lost 7 bases at V and 4 bases at J; junction bases unmatched: 3. The germline V gene encodes CDR1 MNHNY and CDR2 SVGAGI (reference sequence). The CDR3 reads CASMTGGVTEAFF. The CDR3 DNA is TGTGCCAGCATGACAGGGGGCGTCACTGAAGCTTTCTTT.

This clonotype qualifies as medium-sized (0.01 to 0.1%). The V and J genes are TRBV5-5 and TRBJ1-1, with a possible D match to TRBD1 (6 bases). The CDR3 covers 12 residues. V lost 3 bases to trimming and J lost 4 bases, with 7 bases between them. Germline V lookup: CDR1 SGHKS, CDR2 YYEKEE (reference sequence). Written as DNA, the CDR3 is TGTGCCAGCAGCTCACAGGGCACTGAAGCTTTCTTT. It yields the protein CASSSQGTEAFF.

By sample fraction, this clonotype is medium-sized. J is TRBJ2-5 and V is TRBV7-8; 7 positions agree with TRBD1. Germline CDR1 reads SGHVS; CDR2 reads FQNEAQ. V lost 4 bases to trimming and J lost 3 bases; unmatched junction nucleotides: 8. The CDR3 spans 15 residues. This CDR3 reads CASSSSRGYEETQYF. The CDR3 nucleotides are TGTGCCAGCAGCTCCAGCAGGGGGTATGAAGAGACCCAGTACTTC.

The genes are TRBV20-1 and TRBJ2-3, with 9 bases identical to TRBD2. CDR3 length: 14 residues. V shed 0 bases and J 10 bases; nucleotides not matched to a gene: 8. Per the germline V gene, CDR1 is DFQATT and CDR2 is SNEGSKA (reference sequence). This CDR3 reads CSARDTLAGIAQYF. As DNA, the CDR3 is TGCAGTGCTAGAGATACCCTAGCGGGAATTGCGCAGTATTTT.

The table lists this clonotype with many counts. This chain joins TRBV14 and TRBJ1-2; D ambiguous. The CDR3 has 12 amino acids. The germline V gene encodes CDR1 SGHDN and CDR2 FVKESK. V was pared by 3 bases and J by 4 bases, with 6 bases between. This CDR3 is CASSHETYGYTF. As DNA, the CDR3 is TGTGCCAGCAGCCATGAGACCTATGGCTACACCTTC.

This clonotype was recorded at least ten times. This chain links TRBV7-9 with TRBJ1-1, with no clear D. The CDR3 runs 15 residues. Trimming removed 3 bases at V and 1 base at J, with 12 bases between. From germline, CDR1 is SEHNR and CDR2 FQNEAQ (reference sequence). The CDR3 sequence: CASSLTYPRNTEAFF. As DNA, the CDR3 is TGTGCCAGCAGCTTGACCTACCCAAGGAACACTGAAGCTTTCTTT.

By its share, this clonotype is medium-sized (0.01 to 0.1%). The chain joins TRBV4-3 to TRBJ2-2, with 7 bases that match TRBD2. The CDR3 has 19 residues. The V gene end was trimmed by 0 bases and the J gene end by 2 bases; junction bases not matched to a gene: 12. CDR1 is LGHNA and CDR2 is YSLEER in the germline V gene. CDR3 coding DNA: TGCGCCAGCAGCCAAGATGGATTGAAACTAGCGAGAAACACCGGGGAGCTGTTTTTT. Residues: CASSQDGLKLARNTGELFF.

The chain combines TRBV12-3 or TRBV12-4 with TRBJ2-3; 8 nucleotides match TRBD2. CDR3 length: 14 amino acids. V dropped 4 bases and J dropped 5; count of bases not matched to a gene: 5. CDR3 region: CASSYGGAGDTQYF. The CDR3 DNA sequence: TGTGCCAGCAGTTACGGGGGGGCCGGAGATACGCAGTATTTT.

Ten or more counts support this clonotype. This sequence joins TRBV18 and TRBJ2-2; 14 bases are a match to TRBD2. CDR3 length: 16 amino acids. Germline-derived CDR1 and CDR2 are KGHSH and LQKENI. The V and J ends lost 5 bases and 5 bases, in that order; junction bases with no gene match: 4. The CDR3 DNA sequence: TGTGCCAGCTCATCCGGACTAGCGGGAGGTACCGGGGAGCTGTTTTTT. This sequence encodes CASSSGLAGGTGELFF.

This clonotype came up many times. This sequence joins TRBV5-1 and TRBJ1-5, with D tentatively TRBD1 (6 bases). The V gene lost 4 bases and the J gene lost 0 bases, with 11 bases spanning the gap. The CDR3 runs to 15 residues. The germline CDR1 and CDR2 sequences are SGHRS and YFSETQ. The CDR3 here is CASSPMGHSNQPQHF. The CDR3 DNA reads as TGCGCCAGCAGCCCCATGGGACATAGCAATCAGCCCCAGCATTTT.

The V call is TRBV2, the J call TRBJ1-5, with a weak D call TRBD1 (5 bases). CDR3 length: 14 residues. Germline V CDR1 and CDR2: SNHLY, FYNNEI. Deletions cut 8 bases from V and 2 bases from J, with 13 bases between. CDR3 in amino acids: CASLRDGGNQPQHF. CDR3 bases: TGTGCCAGCCTCCGGGACGGCGGCAATCAGCCCCAGCATTTT.

This clonotype was picked up many times. V gene TRBV20-1 combines with J gene TRBJ1-2; TRBD1 might be the D (5 bases). This CDR3 contains 14 residues. Germline V gene data show CDR1 as DFQATT and CDR2 as SNEGSKA (reference sequence). Deletions cut 4 bases from V and 4 bases from J, with 16 bases between. CDR3 sequence reads: CSATGGVFGYGYTF. In DNA form, the CDR3 reads TGCAGTGCTACCGGAGGGGTTTTCGGCTATGGCTACACCTTC.

The table lists this clonotype with a few counts. The V call is TRBV19, the J call TRBJ2-1; 9 bases map to TRBD2. Germline assignment: CDR1 LNHDA and CDR2 SQIVND (reference sequence). CDR3 length: 18 amino acids. The V and J ends lost 1 base and 4 bases, in that order; junction bases with no gene match: 11. The CDR3 loop reads CASSIGGGRVLSYNEQFF. The CDR3, as DNA: TGTGCCAGTAGTATAGGGGGCGGGAGGGTTCTTTCGTACAATGAGCAGTTCTTC.

This clonotype was counted at least ten times. The chain carries TRBV9 and TRBJ2-2; TRBD1 agrees at 7 bases. CDR1 is SGDLS, CDR2 YYNGEE, per germline. V trimming: 3 bases; J trimming: 4 bases; junction bases outside the gene matches: 9. This CDR3 region has 16 residues. The CDR3 region has the DNA TGTGCCAGCAGCGCACACAGGGGCTCAGGCACCGGGGAGCTGTTTTTT. Translating gives CASSAHRGSGTGELFF. Combining the CDR3 with reference TRBV9 and TRBJ2-2 gives the whole variable domain DSGVTQTPKHLITATGQRVTLRCSPRSGDLSVYWYQQSLDQGLQFLIQYYNGEERAKGNILERFSAQQFPDLHSELNLSSLELGDSALYFCASSAHRGSGTGELFFGEGSRLTVL.

This clonotype was detected ten times or more. The V gene is TRBV4-1, the J gene TRBJ2-3; 7 positions match TRBD2. This CDR3 has 15 residues. The ends lost 1 base at V and 3 bases at J; junction bases unmatched: 4. The germline V gene has CDR1 MGHRA and CDR2 YSYEKL. The CDR3 protein is CASSQGWGGTDTQYF. CDR3 in DNA: TGCGCCAGCAGCCAAGGTTGGGGGGGGACAGATACGCAGTATTTT.

By sample share, this clonotype is medium-sized. The CDR3: CASSYPGVLTYEQYF. Here the CDR3 DNA reads TGTGCCAGCAGTTACCCGGGGGTATTAACCTACGAGCAGTACTTC. The chain carries TRBV6-2 or TRBV6-3 and TRBJ2-7, with D perhaps TRBD2 (6 bases). V was trimmed by 2 bases and J by 2 bases, leaving 13 bases between them. This CDR3 contains 15 residues. Germline CDR1 and CDR2: MNHEY and SVGEGT.